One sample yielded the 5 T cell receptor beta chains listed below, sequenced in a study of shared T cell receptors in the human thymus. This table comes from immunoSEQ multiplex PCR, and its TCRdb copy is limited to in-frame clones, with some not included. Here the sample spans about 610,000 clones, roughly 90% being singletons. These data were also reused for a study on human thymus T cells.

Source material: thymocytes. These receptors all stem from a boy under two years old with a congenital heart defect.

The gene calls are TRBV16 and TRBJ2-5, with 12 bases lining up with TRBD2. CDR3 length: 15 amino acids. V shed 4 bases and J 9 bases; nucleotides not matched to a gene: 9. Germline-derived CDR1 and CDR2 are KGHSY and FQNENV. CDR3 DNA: TGTGCCAGCAGCCCCGGACTAGCGGGAATGAAGGCCCAGTACTTC. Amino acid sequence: CASSPGLAGMKAQYF.

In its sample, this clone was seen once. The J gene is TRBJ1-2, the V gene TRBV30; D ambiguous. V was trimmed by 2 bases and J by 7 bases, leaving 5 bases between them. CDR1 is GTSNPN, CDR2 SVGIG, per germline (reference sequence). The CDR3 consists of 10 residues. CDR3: CAWSTVGYTF. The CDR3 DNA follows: TGTGCCTGGAGTACAGTTGGCTACACCTTC.

The CDR3 loop reads CAIESGPYGYTF. For the CDR3, the DNA is TGTGCCATCGAAAGCGGGCCCTATGGCTACACCTTC. The V and J genes are TRBV15 and TRBJ1-2, with no clear D. V lost 10 bases to trimming and J lost 4 bases, with 13 bases between them. The CDR3 runs 12 residues. Per the germline V gene, CDR1 is LNHNV and CDR2 is YYDKDF (reference sequence).

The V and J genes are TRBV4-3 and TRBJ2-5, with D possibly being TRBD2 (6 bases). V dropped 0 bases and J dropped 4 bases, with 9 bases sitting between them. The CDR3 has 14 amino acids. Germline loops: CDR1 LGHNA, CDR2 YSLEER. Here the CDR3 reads CASSQDTGVETQYF. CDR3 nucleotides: TGCGCCAGCAGCCAAGACACGGGAGTAGAGACCCAGTACTTC.

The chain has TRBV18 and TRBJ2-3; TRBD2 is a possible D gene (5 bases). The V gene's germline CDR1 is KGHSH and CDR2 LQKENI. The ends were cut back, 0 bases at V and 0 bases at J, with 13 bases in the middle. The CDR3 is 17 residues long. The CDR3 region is CASSPPRQRTSTDTQYF. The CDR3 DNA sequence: TGTGCCAGCTCACCACCTAGGCAGCGGACTAGCACAGATACGCAGTATTTT.